This T cell receptor beta chain was observed in a study of blood T cell repertoires in COVID-19. V dropped 6 bases and J dropped 5 bases, with 10 bases sitting between them. Germline values: CDR1 LNHDA, CDR2 SQIVND (reference sequence). There are 13 residues in the CDR3. Authors' processing steps: Counts of nucleated cells, estimated from reference gene primer amplification, were obtained. TCRdb keeps only in-frame clones here, not all; method: immunoSEQ multiplex PCR. From that table come the V and J calls and clone size; the DNA was used to work out D and trimming. Of about 240,000 clones listed, more than 75% are singletons.

V and J are TRBV19 and TRBJ1-4, with D tentatively TRBD1 (6 bases). Sequenced material: PBMCs or T cells enriched from blood (not recorded which). The sequence came from a woman between 40 and 55 years old with acute COVID-19. Written as DNA, the CDR3 is TGTGCCAGTAGGGGGGGGGCGAATGAAAAACTGTTTTTT. The encoded protein is CASRGGANEKLFF.